This entry concerns a single T cell receptor (beta chain). These data originate in a study of blood T cell repertoires in COVID-19. For the study at large: Specimens from acute and convalescent COVID-19 originated in the United States, Italy and Spain.

The V and J ends lost 5 bases and 4 bases, in that order; junction bases with no gene match: 9. Looked up from germline, CDR1 is LNHDA and CDR2 is SQIVND (reference sequence). The CDR3 has 15 amino acids. The assay was immunoSEQ multiplex PCR, and TCRdb's table has in-frame clones only and misses some. The sample holds hundreds of thousands of clones, around 87% seen once. The genes are TRBV19 and TRBJ1-2; 8 bases match TRBD1. The sequence was collected from a woman in her 50s who had recovered from COVID-19. The specimen was peripheral blood. CDR3: CASSAPQQGAYGYTF. The CDR3 nucleotides read TGTGCCAGTAGTGCTCCCCAGCAGGGGGCCTATGGCTACACCTTC.